One and the same sample provided the 27 T cell receptor beta chains below, sequenced in a study of STAT3 mutations in large granular lymphocyte leukemia (dated by TCRdb to about 2019). Results the study describes overall, beyond this receptor: All T-LGLL patients had at least one immunodominant TCRbeta clonotype, and roughly half had multiple immunodominant subclonotypes.

No antigens are known for them. The library was produced with the immunoSEQ multiplex PCR assay. What TCRdb holds here is the immuneACCESS table cut down to in-frame rearrangements. Part of the clones is not present; checked against another copy, under half of the missing clones reflect an unresolved V gene, and the others are unexplained. This sample gives roughly 14,000 clones in total; about nine tenths of them show up just once. Around 34% of the sample belongs to the ten largest clones. Sequencing used peripheral blood mononuclear cells. These receptors were obtained from a man aged 40-55 years with T-cell large granular lymphocyte leukemia. Some clones in this sample may be carry-over from other donors' samples. The age is the age at diagnosis.

This clone was seen only a few times. This chain links TRBV7-2 with TRBJ2-1; D unclear. Trimming took off 3 bases at V and 9 bases at J, with 12 bases between the two ends. Germline lookup yields CDR1 SGHTA and CDR2 FQGNSA. The CDR3 has 13 residues. CDR3 region: CASSFLLYGEQFF. The CDR3 nucleotides read TGTGCCAGCAGCTTCCTCCTTTACGGTGAGCAGTTCTTC.

The J gene is TRBJ1-1, the V gene TRBV27; 9 bases line up with TRBD1. The CDR3 is 16 amino acids. J gave up 4 bases and V 3 bases, and 9 bases lay outside the gene matches. In germline, CDR1 is MNHEY, CDR2 SMNVEV (reference sequence). The CDR3 here is CASSLVNRGRGTEAFF. CDR3 nucleotides: TGTGCCAGCAGTTTGGTGAACAGGGGGCGGGGCACTGAAGCTTTCTTT.

This chain connects TRBV28 to TRBJ1-1; possibly TRBD1 for D (6 bases). With 5 bases removed from V and 3 bases from J, the gap between germline ends came to 13 bases. This CDR3 has 14 amino acids. Germline V lookup: CDR1 MDHEN, CDR2 SYDVKM. The CDR3 sequence is CASSVQGSDTEAFF. CDR3 coding DNA: TGTGCCAGCAGTGTACAGGGTTCGGACACTGAAGCTTTCTTT.

This clone was picked up one time. J is TRBJ1-2 and V is TRBV7-9, with D possibly TRBD1 on 5 matching bases. CDR1 SEHNR and CDR2 FQNEAQ come from the germline V gene (reference sequence). The CDR3 spans 14 residues. Trimming pared 5 bases from V and 0 bases from J, leaving 10 bases between. The chain's CDR3 is CASSQTVTNYGYTF. The CDR3, as DNA: TGTGCCAGCAGCCAGACAGTTACTAACTATGGCTACACCTTC.

The chain recombines TRBV5-4 with TRBJ2-1; the D is unclear. Between the trimmed V and J ends, which lost 4 bases and 6 bases, there was a span of 11 bases. The CDR3 length is 13 residues. The germline V gene has CDR1 SGHNT and CDR2 YYREEE (reference sequence). Written as DNA, the CDR3 is TGTGCCAGCAGCGAAGTGCTAACCAATGAGCAGTTCTTC. Residues: CASSEVLTNEQFF. Together with reference TRBV5-4 and TRBJ2-1, the CDR3 gives the full variable domain: ETGVTQSPTHLIKTRGQQVTLRCSSQSGHNTVSWYQQALGQGPQFIFQYYREEENGRGNFPPRFSGLQFPNYSSELNVNALELDDSALYLCASSEVLTNEQFFGPGTRLTVL.

This clone has just a few counts. The genes are TRBV4-3 and TRBJ2-3; D perhaps matches TRBD2 (5 bases). CDR1 and CDR2 from the germline V gene are LGHNA and YSLEER. Trimming stripped 0 bases from V and 2 bases from J, with 15 bases between. The CDR3 totals 17 residues. The CDR3 here is CASSQDSRLATTDTQYF. The CDR3 nucleotides read TGCGCCAGCAGCCAAGATTCACGGCTAGCCACCACAGATACGCAGTATTTT.

This clone was detected only once. CDR3 sequence: CASSWAGGGYEQYF. DNA for the CDR3: TGTGCCAGCAGTTGGGCAGGGGGTGGCTACGAGCAGTACTTC. The chain has TRBV6-5 and TRBJ2-7; TRBD1 matches 7 bases. The CDR3 has 14 residues. Trimming cost V 4 bases and J 3 bases; bases outside gene matches: 6. Germline V gene sequence: CDR1 MNHEY, CDR2 SVGAGI.

The V gene is TRBV14, the J gene TRBJ2-2, with 10 bases identical to TRBD1. CDR1 and CDR2 from the germline V gene are SGHDN and FVKESK. The CDR3 sequence is 18 residues long. Trimming cost V 4 bases and J 6 bases; bases outside gene matches: 14. Here the CDR3 DNA reads TGTGCCAGCAGCCCCCGGTTAGTAGGACAGGGGGGTCCCGGGGAGCTGTTTTTT. This gives the protein CASSPRLVGQGGPGELFF.

This rearrangement joins TRBV19 to TRBJ2-1; 8 bases align to TRBD2. V lost 5 bases to trimming and J lost 9 bases; unmatched junction nucleotides: 15. Germline V gives CDR1 LNHDA, CDR2 SQIVND (reference sequence). The CDR3 has 16 residues. This CDR3 reads CASSGRGARWVGEQFF. CDR3 coding DNA: TGTGCCAGTAGTGGGCGGGGGGCCCGCTGGGTTGGTGAGCAGTTCTTC.

This clone was counted a few times. The chain has TRBV11-2 and TRBJ1-2; no definite D call. Trimming shortened V by 7 bases and J by 2 bases, and 17 bases separated the two germline ends. The CDR3 has 15 amino acids. Germline CDR1 reads SGHAT; CDR2 reads FQNNGV. The CDR3 protein is CASTPSQQPNYGYTF. CDR3 nucleotides: TGTGCCAGCACCCCGAGCCAACAGCCAAACTATGGCTACACCTTC.

V gene TRBV19 combines with J gene TRBJ1-6; D possibly corresponds to TRBD1 (6 bases). Germline lookup yields CDR1 LNHDA and CDR2 SQIVND (reference sequence). The CDR3 sequence is 14 residues long. The ends were cut back, 7 bases at V and 10 bases at J, with 17 bases in the middle. CDR3 nucleotides: TGTGCCAGTACCCAATCAGGGGTTGGCTCACCCCTCCACTTT. Protein sequence: CASTQSGVGSPLHF. The variable domain in full, completed from reference TRBV19 and TRBJ1-6, reads DGGITQSPKYLFRKEGQNVTLSCEQNLNHDAMYWYRQDPGQGLRLIYYSQIVNDFQKGDIAEGYSVSREKKESFPLTVTSAQKNPTAFYLCASTQSGVGSPLHFGNGTRLTVT.

The chain employs TRBV5-5 and TRBJ2-7; D may correspond to TRBD1 or TRBD2 (5 bases each). The V gene's germline CDR1 is SGHKS and CDR2 YYEKEE (reference sequence). The germline V and J ends were trimmed by 0 bases and 4 bases, with 14 bases remaining between them. This CDR3 has 15 residues. In DNA form, the CDR3 reads TGTGCCAGCAGCTTGGACGTGGGGACCTTATACGAGCAGTACTTC. Translated: CASSLDVGTLYEQYF.

In regard to this clone: This sample includes further DNA sequences coding for the same CDR3. V gene TRBV5-1 combines with J gene TRBJ2-3; a possible D gene is TRBD1 (6 bases). With 5 bases removed from V and 5 bases from J, the gap between germline ends came to 12 bases. Germline CDR1 reads SGHRS; CDR2 reads YFSETQ. The CDR3 contains 13 residues. For the CDR3, the DNA is TGCGCCAGCAGTTTTCCAGGGGAAGATACGCAGTATTTT. Its translation is CASSFPGEDTQYF.

The J gene is TRBJ1-1, the V gene TRBV9, with a tentative D call TRBD1 (6 bases). The CDR3 extends over 16 amino acids. The germline V gene has CDR1 SGDLS and CDR2 YYNGEE. The V end was cut by 3 bases, the J end by 0 bases, with 15 bases between. CDR3 in amino acids: CASSGTGTEMNTEAFF. DNA of the CDR3: TGTGCCAGCAGCGGTACAGGGACCGAAATGAACACTGAAGCTTTCTTT.

The V gene is TRBV2, the J gene TRBJ2-7, with TRBD1 identical over 9 bases. The CDR3 runs to 15 residues. CDR1 is SNHLY and CDR2 is FYNNEI in the germline V gene. Trimming removed 4 bases from V and 1 base from J; junction bases left unmatched: 5. The CDR3 region is CASSGDRARSYEQYF. CDR3 nucleotides: TGTGCCAGCAGTGGGGACAGGGCGCGATCCTACGAGCAGTACTTC.

V usage is TRBV30 and J usage is TRBJ1-1; D remains unclear. V was trimmed by 0 bases and J by 3 bases, leaving 11 bases between them. The CDR3 runs to 14 residues. Germline CDR1 is GTSNPN and CDR2 is SVGIG (reference sequence). In nucleotides, the CDR3 is TGTGCCTGGAGTGTACCTAGGGAGGACACTGAAGCTTTCTTT. It encodes CAWSVPREDTEAFF.

The chain carries TRBV18 and TRBJ2-5, with a tentative D call TRBD2 (6 bases). V lost 2 bases, J lost 5 bases, and 15 bases lay in between. The CDR3 length is 15 residues. The germline gives CDR1 KGHSH, CDR2 LQKENI. CDR3 region: CASSPGGFSGETQYF. CDR3 DNA: TGTGCCAGCTCACCAGGAGGGTTTAGTGGGGAGACCCAGTACTTC.

This chain links TRBV7-9 with TRBJ1-4; 7 bases are a match to TRBD1. V was pared by 6 bases and J by 1 base, with 2 bases of the junction left unmatched. This CDR3 spans 14 amino acids. Germline values: CDR1 SEHNR, CDR2 FQNEAQ (reference sequence). This chain's CDR3 is CASSYRGTNEKLFF. CDR3 sequence (DNA): TGTGCCAGCAGTTACAGGGGAACTAATGAAAAACTGTTTTTT.

The J gene is TRBJ2-7, the V gene TRBV7-2; TRBD2 aligns across 10 bases. With V trimmed by 1 base and J by 4 bases, 10 bases remained unmatched. Germline V CDR1 and CDR2: SGHTA, FQGNSA. CDR3 length equals 17 residues. The CDR3 loop is CASSLEDSLAGVYEQYF. The DNA of the CDR3 is TGTGCCAGCAGCTTAGAAGACTCCCTAGCGGGGGTGTACGAGCAGTACTTC.

The chain recombines TRBV4-1 with TRBJ1-1; maybe TRBD1 (6 bases). Germline-derived CDR1 and CDR2 are MGHRA and YSYEKL. V dropped 1 base and J dropped 2 bases, with 11 bases sitting between them. There are 15 residues in the CDR3. CDR3 in amino acids: CASSQVGQLNTEAFF. CDR3 nucleotide sequence: TGCGCCAGCAGCCAAGTTGGACAGTTAAACACTGAAGCTTTCTTT.

The chain uses TRBV5-4 and TRBJ2-7, with 10 bases fitting TRBD2. In germline, CDR1 is SGHNT, CDR2 YYREEE (reference sequence). This CDR3 region has 15 residues. J was trimmed by 3 bases and V by 0 bases; bases with no gene match: 3. The CDR3: CASSLVAGGFYEQYF. The CDR3 nucleotides are TGTGCCAGCAGCTTGGTAGCGGGGGGCTTCTACGAGCAGTACTTC.

The V and J genes are TRBV5-6 and TRBJ1-1; perhaps TRBD1 as D (6 bases). CDR3 size: 16 residues. Germline loops: CDR1 SGHDT, CDR2 YYEEEE. Trimming removed 0 bases from V and 0 bases from J, with 12 bases in between. The CDR3 is CASSLVPGVMNTEAFF. The CDR3 DNA reads as TGTGCCAGCAGCTTGGTTCCAGGGGTCATGAACACTGAAGCTTTCTTT.

This sequence joins TRBV7-9 and TRBJ1-4; D not resolved. This CDR3 has 15 residues. CDR1 SEHNR and CDR2 FQNEAQ come from the germline V gene (reference sequence). V was pared by 2 bases and J by 1 base, with 8 bases between. The CDR3: CASSLFRGTNEKLFF. The CDR3 DNA follows: TGTGCCAGCAGCTTATTCCGAGGAACTAATGAAAAACTGTTTTTT.

The J gene is TRBJ1-1, the V gene TRBV5-4, with 7 positions matching TRBD1. V trimming: 6 bases; J trimming: 0 bases; junction bases outside the gene matches: 8. The CDR3 sequence is 15 residues long. Germline CDR1 is SGHNT and CDR2 is YYREEE (reference sequence). CDR3 region: CASTDMGQLNTEAFF. Written as DNA, the CDR3 is TGTGCCAGCACCGATATGGGACAGCTGAACACTGAAGCTTTCTTT.

The chain uses TRBV7-9 and TRBJ2-1, with D tentatively TRBD2 (5 bases). V gave up 1 base and J gave up 5 bases, with 18 bases separating them. The CDR3 has 17 amino acids. The V gene's germline CDR1 is SEHNR and CDR2 FQNEAQ (reference sequence). The CDR3 here is CASSLDYKSSGDNEQFF. The DNA for the CDR3 is TGTGCCAGCAGCTTAGACTACAAGTCCTCCGGGGACAATGAGCAGTTCTTC. The whole variable domain, remainder taken from reference TRBV7-9 and TRBJ2-1, is DTGVSQNPRHKITKRGQNVTFRCDPISEHNRLYWYRQTLGQGPEFLTYFQNEAQLEKSRLLSDRFSAERPKGSFSTLEIQRTEQGDSAMYLCASSLDYKSSGDNEQFFGPGTRLTVL.

The chain carries TRBV10-2 and TRBJ1-1; D is unresolved. The CDR3 totals 15 residues. Germline-derived CDR1 and CDR2 are WSHSY and SAAADI. V was shortened by 3 bases and J by 2 bases, with 13 bases between the two germline ends. The CDR3: CASSEWYSSNTEAFF. CDR3 bases: TGCGCCAGCAGTGAATGGTACAGCAGTAACACTGAAGCTTTCTTT.

V is TRBV5-1 and J is TRBJ2-1; D is unresolved. Trimming stripped 3 bases from V and 2 bases from J, with 9 bases between. The CDR3 length is 14 residues. CDR1 SGHRS and CDR2 YFSETQ come from the germline V gene. CDR3 in amino acids: CASSSSIPYNEQFF. In DNA, the CDR3 is TGCGCCAGCAGCTCCTCGATCCCCTACAATGAGCAGTTCTTC.